The T cell receptor (beta chain) described here comes from a study of graft-versus-host responses after intestinal transplantation. Notes on the study in general: The authors found GvH clones in recipient marrow, some appearing first in ileum or blood.

Responders labeled with CFSE (approximately 200,000) were plated with approximately 200,000 irradiated, violet-dye-labeled stimulators. The CDR3 length is 15 residues. V gave up 4 bases and J gave up 7 bases, with 17 bases separating them. The germline V gene has CDR1 LNHNV and CDR2 YYDKDF (reference sequence). Clones were read by immunoSEQ multiplex PCR, and TCRdb kept only the in-frame ones, dropping some. This sample has roughly 15,000 clones, with 35% found just once. This clone has more than one count but fewer than ten. This TCR was sampled from a human patient who received an intestinal transplant. The gene calls are TRBV15 and TRBJ1-5; D unresolved. The material sequenced was alloreactive CD8+ T cells from a mixed lymphocyte reaction culture, taken before intestinal transplant. Subset described: CFSE-low proliferating T cells sorted from roughly six-day pre-transplant mixed lymphocyte reaction (GvH or HvG direction). This CDR3 is CATSTDKGLGQPQHF. DNA for the CDR3: TGTGCCACCAGCACCGATAAAGGGTTGGGGCAGCCCCAGCATTTT.